This is a list of T cell receptor beta chains from one sample in a study of T cell repertoires in cytomegalovirus infection. MiXCR was run by TCRdb on the reads, yielding one entry per CDR3 protein. The data show roughly 600,000 distinct CDR3 sequences, 20% to 30% seen once. The sequencing input was CD8+ T cells from PBMCs. These receptor sequences come from a human donor in good health (CMV status not recorded). Some clones in this sample may be carry-over from other donors' samples. CDR3s leave out the opening cysteine and the closing phenylalanine or tryptophan. Each record gives: V gene, J gene, CDR3 protein.

V gene: TRBV27
J gene: TRBJ1-3
CDR3 protein: ASSIGWGNTIY

V gene: TRBV6-2/TRBV6-3
J gene: TRBJ2-1
CDR3 protein: ASSYGTSYNEQF

V gene: TRBV19
J gene: TRBJ2-3
CDR3 protein: ASGRTWTGLTDTQY

V gene: TRBV6-4
J gene: TRBJ2-1
CDR3 protein: ASSPPAGVNEQF

V gene: TRBV29-1
J gene: TRBJ1-1
CDR3 protein: SVESVNTEAF

V gene: TRBV10-3
J gene: TRBJ2-2
CDR3 protein: AQGKETGELF

V gene: TRBV28
J gene: TRBJ1-4
CDR3 protein: ASSSREKLF

V gene: TRBV5-5
J gene: TRBJ1-6
CDR3 protein: ASSLWRTNNSPLH

V gene: TRBV20-1
J gene: TRBJ1-6
CDR3 protein: SAEPDAYNSPLH

V gene: TRBV12-3/TRBV12-4
J gene: TRBJ1-2
CDR3 protein: ASSLGQAPVYGYT

V gene: TRBV20-1
J gene: TRBJ2-5
CDR3 protein: SARGPGQGLSTQY

V gene: TRBV2
J gene: TRBJ2-3
CDR3 protein: ASSVVQSYTDTQY

V gene: TRBV29-1
J gene: TRBJ2-7
CDR3 protein: SVEVGQGAYEQY

V gene: TRBV7-3
J gene: TRBJ1-6
CDR3 protein: ASSALLNSPLH

V gene: TRBV25-1
J gene: TRBJ1-5
CDR3 protein: ASSEAILGQPQH

V gene: TRBV20-1
J gene: TRBJ2-5
CDR3 protein: SARDFKGTGGSAGQETQY

V gene: TRBV12-3/TRBV12-4
J gene: TRBJ2-5
CDR3 protein: ASSLASTQETQY

V gene: TRBV7-6
J gene: TRBJ2-1
CDR3 protein: ASSSNDHWTGIGRSYNEQF

V gene: TRBV29-1
J gene: TRBJ2-1
CDR3 protein: SAAGGFSNEQF

V gene: TRBV14
J gene: TRBJ1-2
CDR3 protein: ASSPELLGDSPYGYT

V gene: TRBV7-9
J gene: TRBJ2-1
CDR3 protein: ASSLGAFGQGPHEQF

V gene: TRBV6-5
J gene: TRBJ2-2
CDR3 protein: ASSYIPGNTGELF

V gene: TRBV28
J gene: TRBJ1-5
CDR3 protein: ASRPGQGAYNQPQH

V gene: TRBV7-6
J gene: TRBJ2-3
CDR3 protein: ASSALGDTQY

V gene: TRBV25-1
J gene: TRBJ1-1
CDR3 protein: ASSVHVNTEAF

V gene: TRBV14
J gene: TRBJ2-1
CDR3 protein: ASSHRGSSYNEQF

V gene: TRBV7-8
J gene: TRBJ1-1
CDR3 protein: ASSLGLLNTEAF

V gene: TRBV4-2
J gene: TRBJ1-3
CDR3 protein: ASSQDSSGNTIY

V gene: TRBV2
J gene: TRBJ2-3
CDR3 protein: ASSVWAADTQY

V gene: TRBV29-1
J gene: TRBJ1-1
CDR3 protein: SVGGQMAGGTEAF

V gene: TRBV29-1
J gene: TRBJ1-1
CDR3 protein: SVDGQGAVRAF

V gene: TRBV28
J gene: TRBJ1-2
CDR3 protein: ASSLGIKGGLYGYT